Listed below are T cell receptor beta chains from one sample, sequenced in a study of shared clonotypes between healthy human individuals. Clones were sequenced by immunoSEQ multiplex PCR, and TCRdb holds only the in-frame ones, with some missing. The table has around 180,000 clones, approximately 95% seen once; the top ten hold 0.065% to 0.07%. The sample was naive CD4+ T cells sorted from blood. The source of these receptors is a woman aged 25 to 39 in good health. Both conserved end residues are part of each CDR3. Fields, in order: V gene, D gene, J gene, clone size, CDR3 length, CDR3 DNA, CDR3 protein. D genes are given only for firm matches. The listing skips clone size in some rows; elsewhere it reads once, few, many or a size class.

TRBV7-2	NA	TRBJ1-1	NA	14	TGTGCCAGCAGCTTCAGCGGGGATAACACTGAAGCTTTCTTT	CASSFSGDNTEAFF
TRBV27	NA	TRBJ2-7	NA	12	TGTGCCAGTGGGCGGGATGCCTACGAGCAGTACTTC	CASGRDAYEQYF
TRBV19	NA	TRBJ1-1	NA	15	TGTGCCAGTAGTATAGGGCAGACAGTGAACACTGAAGCTTTCTTT	CASSIGQTVNTEAFF
TRBV28	TRBD1	TRBJ1-5	NA	17	TGTGCCAGCAGTAGTATCCGGGACAGGGTTAACAATCAGCCCCAGCATTTT	CASSSIRDRVNNQPQHF
TRBV27	TRBD1	TRBJ1-5	NA	15	TGTGCCAGCACAAAGGGGGCGAATAGCAATCAGCCCCAGCATTTT	CASTKGANSNQPQHF
TRBV7-9	NA	TRBJ2-2	NA	13	TGTGCCAGCAGAAGGGGAGGCACCGGGGAGCTGTTTTTT	CASRRGGTGELFF
TRBV28	TRBD1	TRBJ1-2	few	13	TGTGCCAGCAGTGGACAGGTTAACTATGGCTACACCTTC	CASSGQVNYGYTF
TRBV2	NA	TRBJ1-4	NA	12	TGTGCCAGCAGAGTGGGGGATGAAAAACTGTTTTTT	CASRVGDEKLFF
TRBV11-2	NA	TRBJ1-4	NA	13	TGTGCCAGCAGCGCAAACAGGGATGAAAAACTGTTTTTT	CASSANRDEKLFF
TRBV5-1	TRBD1	TRBJ1-3	NA	16	TGCGCCAGCAGCTTTGACCAGGGGGCTTCTGGAAACACCATATATTTT	CASSFDQGASGNTIYF
TRBV5-4	NA	TRBJ1-2	NA	15	TGTGCCAGCAGCCTAGATCGTGGGGCACGTGGTGGCTACACCTTC	CASSLDRGARGGYTF
TRBV2	TRBD1	TRBJ2-7	NA	12	TGTGCCGGAATGACAGGGTGGGACGAGCAGTACTTC	CAGMTGWDEQYF
TRBV15	NA	TRBJ1-4	NA	13	TGTGCCACCAGCAGGGGGGCTAATGAAAAACTGTTTTTT	CATSRGANEKLFF
TRBV28	NA	TRBJ1-2	NA	16	TGTGCCAGCAGTTTATATCCAGGGGAGGACAACTATGGCTACACCTTC	CASSLYPGEDNYGYTF
TRBV28	TRBD1	TRBJ2-7	NA	15	TGTGCCAGCAGTCCAACAGGGGGCGGCTCCTACGAGCAGTACTTC	CASSPTGGGSYEQYF
TRBV10-2	NA	TRBJ1-1	NA	13	TGCGCCAGCAGTGAGGAAGGGAGGACTGAAGCTTTCTTT	CASSEEGRTEAFF
TRBV28	NA	TRBJ2-5	once	11	TGTGCCAGCAGTCCATTGGCGCAGAAGTACTTC	CASSPLAQKYF
TRBV20-1	NA	TRBJ2-7	NA	11	TGCAGTGCTCAGAGCTCCTACGAGCAGTACTTC	CSAQSSYEQYF
TRBV27	NA	TRBJ2-7	NA	13	TGTGCCAGCAGTTTCACTAGTATCTACGAGCAGTACTTC	CASSFTSIYEQYF
TRBV19	TRBD1	TRBJ1-2	NA	13	TGTGCCAGTAGTACGCCGGGACAGGGTGGCTACACCTTC	CASSTPGQGGYTF
TRBV2	NA	TRBJ2-3	NA	13	TGTGCCAGCAAGGGCAGTGAAACAGATACGCAGTATTTT	CASKGSETDTQYF
TRBV9	NA	TRBJ1-1	few	12	TGTGCCAGCAGCCCACAGGGCATTGAAGCTTTCTTT	CASSPQGIEAFF
TRBV7-2	NA	TRBJ2-1	NA	12	TGTGCCAGCAGTTACCAGTACAATGAGCAGTTCTTC	CASSYQYNEQFF
TRBV10-2	NA	TRBJ1-4	NA	13	TGCGCCAGCAGAAGAGCAACTAATGAAAAACTGTTTTTT	CASRRATNEKLFF
TRBV6-1	NA	TRBJ1-2	NA	14	TGTGCCAGCAGTGAGGACAGACCTCCCTATGGCTACACCTTC	CASSEDRPPYGYTF
TRBV6-1	NA	TRBJ2-7	NA	13	TGTGCCAGCAGTGAAGTTGCCCTTAACTACGGGTACTTC	CASSEVALNYGYF
TRBV11-3	TRBD1	TRBJ2-7	NA	14	TGTGCCAGCAGCCCCGGGACAGGGAGTGGGGAGCAGTACTTC	CASSPGTGSGEQYF
TRBV6-5	NA	TRBJ2-7	NA	14	TGTGCCAGCAGTTGGGGACGGGACTCCTACGAGCAGTACTTC	CASSWGRDSYEQYF